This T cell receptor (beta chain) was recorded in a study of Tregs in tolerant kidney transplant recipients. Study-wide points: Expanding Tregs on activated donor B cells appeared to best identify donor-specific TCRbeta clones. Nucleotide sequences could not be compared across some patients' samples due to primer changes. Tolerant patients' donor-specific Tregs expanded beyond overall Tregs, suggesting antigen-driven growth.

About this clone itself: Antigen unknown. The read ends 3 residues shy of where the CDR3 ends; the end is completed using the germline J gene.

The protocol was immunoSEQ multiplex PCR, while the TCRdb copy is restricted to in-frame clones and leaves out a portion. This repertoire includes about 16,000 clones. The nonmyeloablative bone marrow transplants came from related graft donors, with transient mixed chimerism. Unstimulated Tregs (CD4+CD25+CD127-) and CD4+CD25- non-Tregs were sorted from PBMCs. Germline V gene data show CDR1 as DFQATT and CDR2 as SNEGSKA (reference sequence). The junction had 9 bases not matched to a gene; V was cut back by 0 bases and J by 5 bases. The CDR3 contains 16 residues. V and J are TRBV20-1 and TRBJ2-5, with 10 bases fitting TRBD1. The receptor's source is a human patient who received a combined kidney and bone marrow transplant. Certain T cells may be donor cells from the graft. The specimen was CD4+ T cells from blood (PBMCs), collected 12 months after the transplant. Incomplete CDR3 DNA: TGCAGTGCTAGAGATCCCGGACAGGGGGTGGTCGAGACC. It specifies CSARDPGQGVVET. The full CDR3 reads CSARDPGQGVVETQYF.